This T cell receptor (beta chain) was profiled in a study of lymphopenia after photon versus proton radiotherapy. General study results and limits: Authors raise, but do not show, better survival with proton therapy. After the lymphocyte nadir, photon-treated repertoires showed oligoclonal expansion, especially of CD8+ Temra cells. Post-nadir TCR diversity decline inversely tracked overall survival among those who died. Relative stability marked proton patients; photon patients lost diversity and naive cells.

Details on this clone: Its target is unknown.

The assay was immunoSEQ multiplex PCR, and TCRdb's table has in-frame clones only and misses some. The table shows tens of thousands of clones, with around nine tenths occurring only once. The CDR3 spans 16 residues. V trimming: 4 bases; J trimming: 4 bases; junction bases outside the gene matches: 7. From germline, CDR1 is SGHRS and CDR2 YFSETQ. This TCR came from a woman aged 60 to 75 with cholangiocarcinoma. Some clones in this sample may be carry-over from other donors' samples. The chain recombines TRBV5-1 with TRBJ2-1; TRBD2 agrees at 11 bases. Sequenced material: peripheral blood, taken from a patient treated with proton-based radiotherapy. The CDR3 DNA sequence: TGCGCCAGCAGCCCAACTGGGACTAGCGGATACAATGAGCAGTTCTTC. Translating gives CASSPTGTSGYNEQFF. The full variable domain, rest sourced from reference TRBV5-1 and TRBJ2-1, is KAGVTQTPRYLIKTRGQQVTLSCSPISGHRSVSWYQQTPGQGLQFLFEYFSETQRNKGNFPGRFSGRQFSNSRSEMNVSTLELGDSALYLCASSPTGTSGYNEQFFGPGTRLTVL.